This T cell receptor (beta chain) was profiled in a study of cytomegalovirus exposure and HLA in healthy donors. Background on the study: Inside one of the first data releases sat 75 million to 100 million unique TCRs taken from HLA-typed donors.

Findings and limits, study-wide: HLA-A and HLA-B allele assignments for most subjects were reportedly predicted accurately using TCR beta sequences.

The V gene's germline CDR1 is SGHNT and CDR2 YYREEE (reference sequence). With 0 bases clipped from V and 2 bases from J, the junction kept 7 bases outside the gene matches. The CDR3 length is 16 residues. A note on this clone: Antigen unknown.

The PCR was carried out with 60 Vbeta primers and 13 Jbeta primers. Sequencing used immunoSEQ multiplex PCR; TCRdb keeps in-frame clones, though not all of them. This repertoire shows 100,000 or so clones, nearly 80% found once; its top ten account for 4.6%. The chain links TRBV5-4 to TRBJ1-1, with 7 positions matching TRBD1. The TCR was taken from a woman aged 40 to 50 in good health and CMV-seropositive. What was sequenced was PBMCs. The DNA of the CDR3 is TGTGCCAGCAGCTTGGGGTGGGACAGCGGAAACACTGAAGCTTTCTTT. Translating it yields CASSLGWDSGNTEAFF.